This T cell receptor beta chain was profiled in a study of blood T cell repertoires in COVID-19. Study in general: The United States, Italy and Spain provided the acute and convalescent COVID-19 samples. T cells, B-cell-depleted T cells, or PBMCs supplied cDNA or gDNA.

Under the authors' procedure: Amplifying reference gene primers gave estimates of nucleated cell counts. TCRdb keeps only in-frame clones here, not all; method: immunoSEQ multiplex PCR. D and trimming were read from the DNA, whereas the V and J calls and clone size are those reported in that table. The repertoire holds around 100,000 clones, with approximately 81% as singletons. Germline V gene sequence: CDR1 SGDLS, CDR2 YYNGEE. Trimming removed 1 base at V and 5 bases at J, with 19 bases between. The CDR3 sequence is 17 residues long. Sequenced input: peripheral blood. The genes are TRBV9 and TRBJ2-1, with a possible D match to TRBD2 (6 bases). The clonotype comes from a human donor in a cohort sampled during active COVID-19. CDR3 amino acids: CASSVNPRVADNNEQFF. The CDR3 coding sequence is TGTGCCAGCAGCGTAAACCCTCGGGTAGCGGATAACAATGAGCAGTTCTTC. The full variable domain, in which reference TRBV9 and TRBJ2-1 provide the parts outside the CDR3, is DSGVTQTPKHLITATGQRVTLRCSPRSGDLSVYWYQQSLDQGLQFLIQYYNGEERAKGNILERFSAQQFPDLHSELNLSSLELGDSALYFCASSVNPRVADNNEQFFGPGTRLTVL.